The entry below gives a single T cell receptor (beta chain) sequence along with its context. The antigen is not known. Mismatch with germline at one junction end may stem from a read error. Scientists recovered RNA and DNA together from approximately 20-30 mg of unsorted bulk tissue. The record originates from a study of tumor-infiltrating lymphocytes in primary liver carcinoma. Study-wide results and caveats: Just about 7.5-25% of leading clones were found in every one of five regions.

The germline V gene has CDR1 SGHAT and CDR2 FQNNGV. This CDR3 spans 15 amino acids. Reverse transcription of about 0.5 ug total RNA with a constant-region primer produced TCR beta cDNA. TCR beta libraries came from three nested multiplex PCR rounds using slightly modified ARM-PCR. PCR rounds one and two used TRBV1-TRBV30 forward primers with a C-beta reverse primer for approximately 11 cycles each. TCRdb used MiXCR to reprocess the multiplex PCR reads, holding one entry per CDR3 protein. This sample carries over 95,000 distinct CDR3 sequences, roughly 69% of them seen once, and the ten largest clones take roughly 10%.

The sequence was obtained from an older woman with primary liver carcinoma and hepatitis B virus infection. This chain uses TRBV11-2 with TRBJ2-5, with 8 bases that match TRBD2. The sequenced material came from liver tumor tissue from sampling region 5. Subset defined: tumor region T5, tumor centre. The CDR3: CATSIGLALGETQYF. CDR3 sequence (DNA): TGTGCCACCAGCATAGGACTAGCCCTGGGGGAGACCCAGTACTTC.